These 9 T cell receptor beta chains were all obtained from the same sample, sequenced in a study of blood T cell repertoires in COVID-19. Some clones are missing from TCRdb's copy, which holds only in-frame ones; the method was immunoSEQ multiplex PCR. Of approximately 200,000 clones in the sample, roughly four fifths were seen once. Source material: PBMCs or T cells enriched from blood (not recorded which). Receptors were obtained from a man aged 40-49 years who had recovered from COVID-19.

This chain links TRBV11-2 with TRBJ2-7; TRBD2 matches at 10 bases. The germline CDR1 and CDR2 sequences are SGHAT and FQNNGV. V gave up 4 bases and J gave up 4 bases; unmatched junction bases: 4. The CDR3 spans 14 residues. CDR3 residues: CASSWASGSYEQYF. The CDR3 DNA follows: TGTGCCAGCAGCTGGGCTAGCGGGAGTTACGAGCAGTACTTC.

The gene calls are TRBV2 and TRBJ1-2; a weak D match, TRBD1 (6 bases). The CDR3 spans 13 residues. V gave up 6 bases and J gave up 3 bases, with 11 bases separating them. Germline CDR1 SNHLY, CDR2 FYNNEI. CDR3 coding DNA: TGTGCCAGCAGCTCAGGGGTAGACTATGGCTACACCTTC. It is translated as CASSSGVDYGYTF.

In its sample, this clone ranks as medium-sized. This sequence joins TRBV30 and TRBJ2-2; 9 nucleotides agree with TRBD1. J gave up 6 bases and V 4 bases, and 15 bases lay outside the gene matches. The V gene's germline CDR1 is GTSNPN and CDR2 SVGIG (reference sequence). This CDR3 is built from 17 residues. The CDR3 spells CAWNLPGTGLFAGELFF. The CDR3 region has the DNA TGTGCCTGGAATCTCCCCGGGACAGGGTTATTTGCCGGGGAGCTGTTTTTT.

The chain uses TRBV18 and TRBJ1-2; TRBD1 matches 10 bases. V dropped 3 bases and J dropped 4; count of bases not matched to a gene: 11. The CDR3 has 17 amino acids. The germline CDR1 and CDR2 sequences are KGHSH and LQKENI. The CDR3 sequence: CASSPIARDRGFYGYTF. The CDR3 DNA reads TGTGCCAGCTCACCGATTGCTCGGGACAGGGGTTTCTATGGCTACACCTTC.

V is TRBV5-4 and J is TRBJ2-7; 7 bases line up with TRBD1. The CDR3 totals 11 residues. The V gene's germline CDR1 is SGHNT and CDR2 YYREEE (reference sequence). V lost 10 bases, J lost 5 bases, and 6 bases stayed unmatched. The CDR3 DNA is TGTGCCTCTAGACAGGGCAACGAGCAGTACTTC. This sequence encodes CASRQGNEQYF.

This rearrangement joins TRBV5-1 to TRBJ1-1, with 7 positions matching TRBD1. The CDR3 runs to 16 residues. Germline loops: CDR1 SGHRS, CDR2 YFSETQ. V shed 0 bases, J shed 1 base, and the junction held 6 bases outside the gene matches. This chain's CDR3 is CASSLVGTAKNTEAFF. In DNA form, the CDR3 reads TGCGCCAGCAGCTTGGTCGGGACAGCAAAGAACACTGAAGCTTTCTTT.

The chain combines TRBV10-1 with TRBJ2-7; no definite D call. The CDR3 spans 12 residues. Germline V gene lookup returns CDR1 WNHNN and CDR2 SYGVQD (reference sequence). V lost 0 bases to trimming and J lost 3 bases, with 3 bases between them. The CDR3 loop reads CASSESYYEQYF. For the CDR3, the DNA is TGCGCCAGCAGTGAGTCGTACTACGAGCAGTACTTC.

The sample holds a few counts of this clone. The CDR3 DNA reads as TGTGCCAGCAGCGTAGGAGTGAACTATGGCTACACCTTC. Amino acids: CASSVGVNYGYTF. This chain joins TRBV9 and TRBJ1-2; D remains ambiguous. The germline gives CDR1 SGDLS, CDR2 YYNGEE. This CDR3 region has 13 residues. V lost 0 bases and J 2 bases, leaving 5 bases between the germline ends. Full variable domain (missing parts from reference TRBV9 and TRBJ1-2): DSGVTQTPKHLITATGQRVTLRCSPRSGDLSVYWYQQSLDQGLQFLIQYYNGEERAKGNILERFSAQQFPDLHSELNLSSLELGDSALYFCASSVGVNYGYTFGSGTRLTVV.

This clone was counted a single time. The rearrangement links TRBV24-1 to TRBJ2-3; 13 bases map to TRBD2. Germline V CDR1 and CDR2: KGHDR, SFDVKD. The CDR3 covers 16 residues. After removal of 4 bases from V and 2 bases from J, the junction contained 2 bases not matched to a gene. This CDR3 is CATSEGLAGLTDTQYF. CDR3 DNA: TGTGCCACCAGTGAGGGACTAGCGGGACTCACAGATACGCAGTATTTT.